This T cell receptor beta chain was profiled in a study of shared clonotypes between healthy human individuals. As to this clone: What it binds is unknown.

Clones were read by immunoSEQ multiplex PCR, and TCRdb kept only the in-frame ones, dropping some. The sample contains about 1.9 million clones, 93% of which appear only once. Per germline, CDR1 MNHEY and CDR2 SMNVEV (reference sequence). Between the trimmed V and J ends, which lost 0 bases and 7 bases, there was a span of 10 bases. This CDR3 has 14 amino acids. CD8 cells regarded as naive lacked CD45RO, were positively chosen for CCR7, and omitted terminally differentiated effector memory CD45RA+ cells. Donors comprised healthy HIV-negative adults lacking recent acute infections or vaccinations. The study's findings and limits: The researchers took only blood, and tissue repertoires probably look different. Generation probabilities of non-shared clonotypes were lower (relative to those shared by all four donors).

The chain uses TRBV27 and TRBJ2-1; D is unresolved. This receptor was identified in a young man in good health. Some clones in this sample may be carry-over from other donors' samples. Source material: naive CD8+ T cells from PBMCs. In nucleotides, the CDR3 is TGTGCCAGCAGTTTATCATTACCGGCAAATGAGCAGTTCTTC. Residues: CASSLSLPANEQFF.